Presented here are 13 T cell receptor beta chains from one specimen sequenced in a study of human versus mouse CDR3 diversity and MHC coevolution. Some clones are missing from TCRdb's copy, which holds only in-frame ones; the method was immunoSEQ multiplex PCR. Among about 83,000 clones listed, about 90% were seen once. Sequencing was carried out using naive CD4+ T cells from blood. Subset: CD45RO-negative CD62L-positive naive CD4 T cells. The receptors were gathered from a person aged 30-69 years in good health.

CDR3 sequence (DNA): TGTGCCAGCAGTTCGACAGGGAACAATTCACCCCTCCACTTT. Protein: CASSSTGNNSPLHF. The chain is built from TRBV2 and TRBJ1-6, with 7 nucleotides matching TRBD1. The CDR3 runs 14 residues. V shed 5 bases, J shed 7 bases, and the junction held 5 bases outside the gene matches. Germline values: CDR1 SNHLY, CDR2 FYNNEI.

This sequence joins TRBV28 and TRBJ2-3, with D perhaps TRBD2 (6 bases). Trimming took off 1 base at V and 3 bases at J, with 11 bases between the two ends. The length of the CDR3 is 15 residues. From germline, CDR1 is MDHEN and CDR2 SYDVKM. CDR3 protein: CASSLFASETDTQYF. Written as DNA, the CDR3 is TGTGCCAGCAGTTTATTTGCTAGCGAAACAGATACGCAGTATTTT.

The V gene is TRBV5-1, the J gene TRBJ1-2; D perhaps matches TRBD1 (6 bases). The V end lost 3 bases, the J end lost 4 bases, and 19 bases lay between the germline ends. The CDR3 runs 16 residues. CDR1 and CDR2 from the germline V gene are SGHRS and YFSETQ. The CDR3 is CASSSTEQQGPYGYTF. The DNA of the CDR3 is TGCGCCAGCAGCTCAACTGAACAACAGGGTCCCTATGGCTACACCTTC.

CDR3 region: CASSTQQGKAFF. The CDR3 DNA reads TGTGCCAGCAGCACCCAACAGGGCAAAGCTTTCTTT. The chain is built from TRBV21-1 and TRBJ1-1; the table gives TRBD1 as D, unverified against the DNA. TRBV21-1 is annotated as a pseudogene. CDR3 size: 12 residues.

The chain has TRBV6-4 and TRBJ2-2; 7 positions match TRBD2. Germline V gives CDR1 MRHNA, CDR2 SNTAGT. The CDR3 sequence is 15 residues long. J was trimmed by 0 bases and V by 2 bases; bases with no gene match: 0. The CDR3 nucleotides read TGTGCCAGCAGTGACGGACTAGCGAACACCGGGGAGCTGTTTTTT. Translated, it gives CASSDGLANTGELFF.

The genes are TRBV6-1 and TRBJ1-1; TRBD1 agrees at 7 bases. Germline values: CDR1 MNHNS, CDR2 SASEGT. This CDR3 has 16 amino acids. Trimming cost V 3 bases and J 2 bases; bases outside gene matches: 9. The CDR3 DNA sequence: TGTGCCAGCAGTGACCCGACAGGGAGACTAAACACTGAAGCTTTCTTT. The encoded protein is CASSDPTGRLNTEAFF.

This chain connects TRBV6-5 to TRBJ1-4, with TRBD1 matching 8 bases. In germline, CDR1 is MNHEY, CDR2 SVGAGI. V trimming: 5 bases; J trimming: 8 bases; junction bases outside the gene matches: 10. The CDR3 totals 15 residues. This CDR3 is CASSLLGQGSEKLFF. The CDR3 coding sequence is TGTGCCAGCAGTCTTCTAGGACAGGGAAGCGAAAAACTGTTTTTT.

The rearrangement uses TRBV6-1 and TRBJ2-3, with a weak D call TRBD2 (6 bases). This CDR3 comprises 15 residues. Trimming took off 6 bases at V and 1 base at J, with 14 bases between the two ends. The germline gives CDR1 MNHNS, CDR2 SASEGT. The CDR3 region has the DNA TGTGCCAGCAGAGCCAGCGGGTTGGGCACAGATACGCAGTATTTT. Translating gives CASRASGLGTDTQYF.

The genes are TRBV6-4 and TRBJ2-1; TRBD2 matches 9 bases. V lost 2 bases and J lost 0; bases outside the gene matches: 8. Germline assignment: CDR1 MRHNA and CDR2 SNTAGT. There are 18 residues in the CDR3. This CDR3 is CASSDTASGISSYNEQFF. In DNA, the CDR3 is TGTGCCAGCAGTGACACGGCTAGCGGGATTAGCTCCTACAATGAGCAGTTCTTC.

The V call is TRBV5-6, the J call TRBJ2-7; the D gene is possibly TRBD2 (5 bases). V lost 5 bases and J lost 5, with 17 bases in between. The germline V gene encodes CDR1 SGHDT and CDR2 YYEEEE. The CDR3 covers 14 residues. Here the CDR3 reads CASRHRSRADEQYF. CDR3 bases: TGTGCCAGCAGACATCGAAGCAGAGCGGACGAGCAGTACTTC.

The rearrangement links TRBV28 to TRBJ1-2; TRBD1 agrees at 9 bases. After removal of 6 bases from V and 8 bases from J, the junction contained 10 bases not matched to a gene. This CDR3 comprises 14 residues. Germline V gene lookup returns CDR1 MDHEN and CDR2 SYDVKM. CDR3 coding DNA: TGTGCCAGCAGCTCCGGGACAGGGTTGTTGGGCTACACCTTC. Translation: CASSSGTGLLGYTF.

This chain connects TRBV18 to TRBJ2-3; 9 bases match TRBD1. Losses at the gene ends were 5 bases for V and 2 bases for J; bases not matched to a gene: 5. This CDR3 has 15 residues. Looked up from germline, CDR1 is KGHSH and CDR2 is LQKENI. CDR3 sequence: CASSRRTGDTDTQYF. CDR3 sequence (DNA): TGTGCCAGCTCAAGAAGGACAGGGGACACAGATACGCAGTATTTT. The full variable domain, in which reference TRBV18 and TRBJ2-3 provide the parts outside the CDR3, is NAGVMQNPRHLVRRRGQEARLRCSPMKGHSHVYWYRQLPEEGLKFMVYLQKENIIDESGMPKERFSAEFPKEGPSILRIQQVVRGDSAAYFCASSRRTGDTDTQYFGPGTRLTVL.

This chain joins TRBV18 and TRBJ2-5; possibly TRBD2 for D (5 bases). Trimming stripped 0 bases from V and 5 bases from J, with 10 bases between. CDR3 length: 14 residues. Per the germline V gene, CDR1 is KGHSH and CDR2 is LQKENI. The CDR3 loop is CASSPPNSVETQYF. The CDR3, as DNA: TGTGCCAGCTCACCACCGAATAGCGTCGAGACCCAGTACTTC. Full variable domain (missing parts from reference TRBV18 and TRBJ2-5): NAGVMQNPRHLVRRRGQEARLRCSPMKGHSHVYWYRQLPEEGLKFMVYLQKENIIDESGMPKERFSAEFPKEGPSILRIQQVVRGDSAAYFCASSPPNSVETQYFGPGTRLLVL.